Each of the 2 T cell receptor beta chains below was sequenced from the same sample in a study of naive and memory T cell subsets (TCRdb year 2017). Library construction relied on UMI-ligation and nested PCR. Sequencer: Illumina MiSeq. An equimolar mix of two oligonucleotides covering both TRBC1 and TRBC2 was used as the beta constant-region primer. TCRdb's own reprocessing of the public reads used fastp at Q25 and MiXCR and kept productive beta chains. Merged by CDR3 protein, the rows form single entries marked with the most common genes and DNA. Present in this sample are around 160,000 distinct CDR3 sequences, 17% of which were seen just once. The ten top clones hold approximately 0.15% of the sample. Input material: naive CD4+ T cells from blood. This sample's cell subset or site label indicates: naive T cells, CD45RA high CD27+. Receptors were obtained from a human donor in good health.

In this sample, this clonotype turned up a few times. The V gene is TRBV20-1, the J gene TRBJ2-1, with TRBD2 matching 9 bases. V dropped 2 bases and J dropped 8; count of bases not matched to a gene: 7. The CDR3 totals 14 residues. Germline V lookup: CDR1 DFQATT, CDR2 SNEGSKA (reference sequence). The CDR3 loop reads CSARFAGGGDEQFF. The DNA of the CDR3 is TGCAGTGCTAGATTTGCGGGAGGGGGCGATGAGCAGTTCTTC.

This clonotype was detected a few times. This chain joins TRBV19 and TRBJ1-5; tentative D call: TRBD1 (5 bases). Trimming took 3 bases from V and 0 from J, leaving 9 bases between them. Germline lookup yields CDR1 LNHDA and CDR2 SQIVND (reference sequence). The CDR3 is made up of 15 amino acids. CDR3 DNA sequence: TGTGCCAGTAGTATGTCGGGGGATAGCAATCAGCCCCAGCATTTT. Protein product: CASSMSGDSNQPQHF.